Listed here are 21 T cell receptor beta chains from one sample, sequenced in a study of CD8 T cells in Susac syndrome. After extraction with the RNeasy kit, roughly 0.5 to 1 ug of the RNA was reverse transcribed using random hexamers. TCRdb redid the calling of the immunoSEQ multiplex PCR reads with MiXCR, one entry per CDR3 protein. The profile shows some 300,000 distinct CDR3 sequences, approximately 90% of them singletons. The sample consisted of CD8+ T cells from PBMCs. The receptors stem from a human donor with multiple sclerosis.

This clonotype was observed a handful of times. The chain combines TRBV7-2 with TRBJ2-7, with D possibly called TRBD1 or TRBD2 (5 bases each). V was pared by 2 bases and J by 1 base, with 12 bases between. The germline gives CDR1 SGHTA, CDR2 FQGNSA. This CDR3 contains 15 residues. CDR3 region: CASSLQGWGSYEQYF. Here the CDR3 DNA reads TGTGCCAGCAGCTTACAGGGCTGGGGGTCCTACGAGCAGTACTTC.

J is TRBJ1-2 and V is TRBV4-3; 10 bases are shared with TRBD1. This CDR3 has 16 amino acids. Germline V gene sequence: CDR1 LGHNA, CDR2 YSLEER. Trimming at V came to 1 base and at J to 6 bases, leaving 8 bases not matched to a gene. In DNA form, the CDR3 reads TGCGCCAGCAGCCAAGTTGGGACAGGGGAGTTAGATGGCTACACCTTC. Translated: CASSQVGTGELDGYTF.

The rearrangement links TRBV2 to TRBJ2-6; 12 positions agree with TRBD2. The CDR3 has 17 amino acids. Losses at the gene ends were 8 bases for V and 0 bases for J; bases not matched to a gene: 5. Germline V gene data show CDR1 as SNHLY and CDR2 as FYNNEI. The CDR3 here is CASRGLAGHSGANVLTF. CDR3 coding DNA: TGTGCCAGCCGGGGACTAGCGGGCCACTCTGGGGCCAACGTCCTGACTTTC.

The chain recombines TRBV5-6 with TRBJ2-1; D remains unclear. This CDR3 has 14 amino acids. Trimming shortened V by 4 bases and J by 8 bases, and 16 bases separated the two germline ends. Germline V gene data show CDR1 as SGHDT and CDR2 as YYEEEE. CDR3 amino acids: CASSLRYGADEQFF. The CDR3 coding sequence is TGTGCCAGCAGCCTTCGGTATGGCGCCGATGAGCAGTTCTTC.

The chain carries TRBV28 and TRBJ2-3; D is unresolved. The CDR3 runs to 15 residues. Deletions cut 6 bases from V and 1 base from J, with 14 bases between. Germline lookup yields CDR1 MDHEN and CDR2 SYDVKM. The CDR3 DNA sequence: TGTGCCAGCAGCTCGCCAAATATCGGCACAGATACGCAGTATTTT. Residues: CASSSPNIGTDTQYF. Drawing the rest from reference TRBV28 and TRBJ2-3, the complete variable domain is DVKVTQSSRYLVKRTGEKVFLECVQDMDHENMFWYRQDPGLGLRLIYFSYDVKMKEKGDIPEGYSVSREKKERFSLILESASTNQTSMYLCASSSPNIGTDTQYFGPGTRLTVL.

The chain carries TRBV25-1 and TRBJ2-7; 7 bases agree with TRBD1. After removal of 2 bases from V and 6 bases from J, the junction contained 1 base not matched to a gene. Per the germline V gene, CDR1 is MGHDK and CDR2 is SYGVNS. The CDR3 has 12 amino acids. CDR3 coding DNA: TGTGCCAGCAGTGAAGGACAGGCCGAGCAGTACTTC. This codes for CASSEGQAEQYF.

The chain joins TRBV9 to TRBJ2-7; D is possibly TRBD1 (6 bases). In germline, CDR1 is SGDLS, CDR2 YYNGEE. The V end was cut by 0 bases, the J end by 4 bases, with 14 bases between. This CDR3 contains 15 residues. CDR3: CASSVGGLRWYEQYF. DNA of the CDR3: TGTGCCAGCAGCGTAGGGGGGCTTCGTTGGTACGAGCAGTACTTC.

The chain employs TRBV10-3 and TRBJ1-1; D possibly corresponds to TRBD1 (6 bases). The CDR3 has 15 amino acids. The V end lost 2 bases, the J end lost 0 bases, and 10 bases lay between the germline ends. From germline, CDR1 is ENHRY and CDR2 SYGVKD. The CDR3 spells CAISERGWVNTEAFF. As DNA, the CDR3 is TGTGCCATCAGTGAGAGGGGGTGGGTGAACACTGAAGCTTTCTTT.

The rearrangement joins TRBV4-3 to TRBJ2-7; D ambiguous. The germline V gene encodes CDR1 LGHNA and CDR2 YSLEER. V gave up 0 bases and J gave up 2 bases, with 5 bases separating them. The CDR3 loop spans 13 amino acids. CDR3 bases: TGCGCCAGCAGCCAAGATTGGGCCTACGAGCAGTACTTC. Its protein is CASSQDWAYEQYF.

The V call is TRBV6-5, the J call TRBJ2-3, with 9 bases aligning to TRBD2. The junction had 6 bases not matched to a gene; V was cut back by 4 bases and J by 4 bases. The CDR3 is 15 residues long. Germline values: CDR1 MNHEY, CDR2 SVGAGI. CDR3 protein: CASSWVAGEPDTQYF. CDR3 coding DNA: TGTGCCAGCAGTTGGGTAGCGGGAGAGCCAGATACGCAGTATTTT.

The chain employs TRBV7-2 and TRBJ2-1; D perhaps matches TRBD2 (5 bases). V was cut by 6 bases and J by 0 bases, with 12 bases left in between. CDR3 length: 15 amino acids. Looked up from germline, CDR1 is SGHTA and CDR2 is FQGNSA. This CDR3 is CASRPGVGSYNEQFF. The DNA of the CDR3 is TGTGCCAGCAGACCCGGGGTGGGCTCCTACAATGAGCAGTTCTTC. Full variable domain (missing parts from reference TRBV7-2 and TRBJ2-1): GAGVSQSPSNKVTEKGKDVELRCDPISGHTALYWYRQSLGQGLEFLIYFQGNSAPDKSGLPSDRFSAERTGGSVSTLTIQRTQQEDSAVYLCASRPGVGSYNEQFFGPGTRLTVL.

J is TRBJ1-2 and V is TRBV4-1; maybe TRBD1 (6 bases). The CDR3 length is 14 residues. Germline CDR1 is MGHRA and CDR2 is YSYEKL. V gave up 1 base and J gave up 4 bases, with 10 bases separating them. The CDR3 DNA reads TGCGCCAGCAGCCAAGCAGACAGGAGCTATGGCTACACCTTC. Protein: CASSQADRSYGYTF.

The chain recombines TRBV9 with TRBJ2-6; the D is unclear. The germline V and J ends were trimmed by 6 bases and 2 bases, with 6 bases remaining between them. The CDR3 runs 13 residues. The V gene's germline CDR1 is SGDLS and CDR2 YYNGEE. CDR3 nucleotide sequence: TGTGCCAGCATGGCTGCTGGGGCCAACGTCCTGACTTTC. As protein: CASMAAGANVLTF. Full variable domain (missing parts from reference TRBV9 and TRBJ2-6): DSGVTQTPKHLITATGQRVTLRCSPRSGDLSVYWYQQSLDQGLQFLIQYYNGEERAKGNILERFSAQQFPDLHSELNLSSLELGDSALYFCASMAAGANVLTFGAGSRLTVL.

This clonotype was observed once. CDR3 in amino acids: CASSLTGRGNEQYF. For the CDR3, the DNA is TGTGCCAGCAGTTTAACAGGGCGAGGGAACGAGCAGTACTTC. The rearrangement uses TRBV27 and TRBJ2-7; D perhaps matches TRBD1 (6 bases). The V gene lost 2 bases and the J gene lost 5 bases, with 13 bases spanning the gap. CDR1 and CDR2 from the germline V gene are MNHEY and SMNVEV (reference sequence). There are 14 residues in the CDR3.

The chain has TRBV5-6 and TRBJ2-7; no clear D gene. The CDR3 runs to 11 residues. Trimming removed 6 bases at V and 6 bases at J, with 10 bases between. In germline, CDR1 is SGHDT, CDR2 YYEEEE. The CDR3, as DNA: TGTGCCAGCAACCTCGGAGCCGAGCAGTACTTC. Its translation: CASNLGAEQYF.

The chain carries TRBV29-1 and TRBJ2-2; D is uncertain. Germline V lookup: CDR1 SQVTM, CDR2 ANQGSEA. Trimming took 1 base from V and 5 from J, leaving 8 bases between them. This CDR3 comprises 13 residues. CDR3 DNA: TGCAGCGTTGAAGTGGGGTTAACCGGGGAGCTGTTTTTT. It translates to CSVEVGLTGELFF.

The gene calls are TRBV28 and TRBJ2-2, with 8 bases identical to TRBD1. The CDR3 runs 16 residues. Germline CDR1 reads MDHEN; CDR2 reads SYDVKM. Germline trimming cut 3 bases from V and 5 bases from J; bases unmatched to any gene: 8. CDR3 loop: CASSLRQGKFTGELFF. The CDR3 region has the DNA TGTGCCAGCAGTTTGCGACAGGGGAAGTTTACCGGGGAGCTGTTTTTT. Looking up the rest from reference TRBV28 and TRBJ2-2 gives the full variable domain: DVKVTQSSRYLVKRTGEKVFLECVQDMDHENMFWYRQDPGLGLRLIYFSYDVKMKEKGDIPEGYSVSREKKERFSLILESASTNQTSMYLCASSLRQGKFTGELFFGEGSRLTVL.

Written as DNA, the CDR3 is TGCGCCAGCAGCCAAGACCAGGTACGGTACAATGAGCAGTTCTTC. Residues: CASSQDQVRYNEQFF. The chain carries TRBV4-3 and TRBJ2-1; D not resolved. CDR3 length: 15 amino acids. V was shortened by 0 bases and J by 4 bases, with 10 bases between the two germline ends. Germline values: CDR1 LGHNA, CDR2 YSLEER.

V and J are TRBV27 and TRBJ2-4; possible D gene TRBD1, 5 bases. Germline lookup yields CDR1 MNHEY and CDR2 SMNVEV (reference sequence). The CDR3 contains 13 residues. V lost 4 bases to trimming and J lost 6 bases, with 10 bases between them. The CDR3 sequence is CASSYRQGNIQYF. DNA of the CDR3: TGTGCCAGCAGTTACCGTCAGGGAAACATTCAGTACTTC.

This sequence joins TRBV28 and TRBJ2-7; D may match TRBD1 or TRBD2 (5 bases each). The CDR3 length is 14 residues. Trimming cost V 5 bases and J 4 bases, with 15 bases left between them. CDR1 and CDR2 (germline): MDHEN, SYDVKM. The CDR3 DNA follows: TGTGCCAGCAGTCTCGGGACGGATGGTTACGAGCAGTACTTC. It translates to CASSLGTDGYEQYF.

The chain links TRBV21-1 to TRBJ2-7; the D segment call TRBD1 is taken from the table without a DNA check. TRBV21-1 represents a pseudogene. This CDR3 has 18 amino acids. The CDR3 DNA sequence: TGTGCCAGCAGCAAAGCCGTCAGGGGCGCCGGGAGGTCCTACGAGCAGTACTTC. It codes for CASSKAVRGAGRSYEQYF.